Presented here are 17 T cell receptor beta chains from one specimen sequenced in a study of cytomegalovirus exposure and HLA in healthy donors (dated by TCRdb to 2017 to 2019). Receptors were amplified or captured by the immunoSEQ multiplex PCR assay. A mixture of 60 forward primers for TCR Vbeta segments and 13 reverse primers for TCR Jbeta segments was used in the multiplex PCR. In its TCRdb copy, this immuneACCESS table keeps in-frame sequences only and misses some clones. Where compared with another copy, unresolved V genes explain less than half of these, and the others have no known cause. The table for this sample lists fewer than 250,000 clones; 82% of them were counted only once. The top ten hold 6% of the sample. What was sequenced was PBMCs. The receptors here all came from a middle-aged man in good health and CMV-seropositive.

The gene calls are TRBV5-4 and TRBJ1-2; no reliable D call. The CDR3 spans 15 residues. The ends were cut back, 0 bases at V and 0 bases at J, with 9 bases in the middle. Germline loops: CDR1 SGHNT, CDR2 YYREEE (reference sequence). CDR3 bases: TGTGCCAGCAGCTTGGTGACGGGTTCTAACTATGGCTACACCTTC. Translating it yields CASSLVTGSNYGYTF.

The chain uses TRBV5-6 and TRBJ2-1; D not certain. The germline V gene encodes CDR1 SGHDT and CDR2 YYEEEE. The CDR3 has 11 amino acids. V was cut by 0 bases and J by 10 bases, with 5 bases left in between. CDR3 bases: TGTGCCAGCAGCTTGGCGCGAGAGCAGTTCTTC. Protein product: CASSLAREQFF.

The chain is built from TRBV6-5 and TRBJ2-1; maybe TRBD1 (5 bases). The germline gives CDR1 MNHEY, CDR2 SVGAGI. Between the trimmed V and J ends, which lost 0 bases and 7 bases, there was a span of 13 bases. The CDR3 contains 15 residues. CDR3 nucleotides: TGTGCCAGCAGTTACTCGAGAAGGGGTCAAAATGAGCAGTTCTTC. This translates into CASSYSRRGQNEQFF.

The count of this clone is one. This chain connects TRBV4-1 to TRBJ2-7; 7 bases are shared with TRBD2. The junction had 10 bases not matched to a gene; V was cut back by 5 bases and J by 3 bases. This CDR3 contains 15 residues. Looked up from germline, CDR1 is MGHRA and CDR2 is YSYEKL. CDR3: CASSTPGRDSYEQYF. CDR3 coding DNA: TGCGCCAGCAGCACTCCGGGGAGGGATAGCTACGAGCAGTACTTC.

The CDR3 reads CASSGQYRLRKKLFF. The CDR3 DNA is TGCGCCAGCAGTGGGCAATACAGATTGCGAAAGAAACTGTTTTTT. This chain connects TRBV10-1 to TRBJ1-4; D unresolved. CDR3 size: 15 residues. Germline V gene sequence: CDR1 WNHNN, CDR2 SYGVQD (reference sequence). The V end lost 4 bases, the J end lost 11 bases, and 20 bases lay between the germline ends.

This clone was observed a few times. The rearrangement uses TRBV5-4 and TRBJ1-4; no definite D call. This CDR3 region has 14 residues. Germline V gene data show CDR1 as SGHNT and CDR2 as YYREEE (reference sequence). V was pared by 2 bases and J by 5 bases, with 10 bases between. CDR3: CASSFKAGNEKLFF. The CDR3 region has the DNA TGTGCCAGCAGCTTTAAGGCGGGGAATGAAAAACTGTTTTTT.

The rearrangement uses TRBV18 and TRBJ1-3; D perhaps matches TRBD1 (5 bases). The germline V and J ends were trimmed by 3 bases and 3 bases, with 12 bases remaining between them. Germline-derived CDR1 and CDR2 are KGHSH and LQKENI. The CDR3 covers 15 residues. The CDR3 sequence: CASSPPQGGGNTIYF. CDR3 DNA sequence: TGTGCCAGCTCACCTCCCCAGGGAGGTGGAAACACCATATATTTT.

This clone has just one count. The rearrangement joins TRBV19 to TRBJ1-1; 9 bases align to TRBD1. The CDR3 sequence is 15 residues long. Trimming removed 5 bases from V and 4 bases from J; junction bases left unmatched: 8. Germline CDR1 is LNHDA and CDR2 is SQIVND (reference sequence). CDR3 sequence: CASSLGQGAGTEAFF. In DNA form, the CDR3 reads TGTGCCAGTAGTCTGGGACAGGGCGCGGGCACTGAAGCTTTCTTT.

The V gene is TRBV29-1, the J gene TRBJ1-2, with 7 bases aligning to TRBD1. Germline V gene lookup returns CDR1 SQVTM and CDR2 ANQGSEA. This CDR3 comprises 11 residues. With 6 bases clipped from V and 5 bases from J, the junction kept 3 bases outside the gene matches. The CDR3 reads CSVQGGYGYTF. The CDR3 DNA follows: TGCAGCGTCCAGGGGGGATATGGCTACACCTTC. The complete variable domain, with remaining parts taken from reference TRBV29-1 and TRBJ1-2, reads SAVISQKPSRDICQRGTSLTIQCQVDSQVTMMFWYRQQPGQSLTLIATANQGSEATYESGFVIDKFPISRPNLTFSTLTVSNMSPEDSSIYLCSVQGGYGYTFGSGTRLTVV.

J is TRBJ2-1 and V is TRBV19, with unresolved D. CDR3 length equals 18 residues. V lost 3 bases to trimming and J lost 4 bases, with 22 bases between them. The germline V gene has CDR1 LNHDA and CDR2 SQIVND (reference sequence). CDR3 coding DNA: TGTGCCAGTAGTATGGCCCCCGACTCCAAAGTATGGTACAATGAGCAGTTCTTC. As protein: CASSMAPDSKVWYNEQFF.

This clone was detected only a few times. The chain is built from TRBV7-6 and TRBJ2-7, with D tentatively TRBD2 (6 bases). The CDR3 has 13 amino acids. With 1 base removed from V and 6 bases from J, the gap between germline ends came to 10 bases. Germline CDR1 and CDR2: SGHVS and FNYEAQ. The DNA of the CDR3 is TGTGCCAGCAGCTTAGAGGCCGGGAGCGAGCAGTACTTC. Protein product: CASSLEAGSEQYF. Full variable domain (outside the CDR3, taken from reference TRBV7-6 and TRBJ2-7): GAGVSQSPRYKVTKRGQDVALRCDPISGHVSLYWYRQALGQGPEFLTYFNYEAQQDKSGLPNDRFSAERPEGSISTLTIQRTEQRDSAMYRCASSLEAGSEQYFGPGTRLTVT.

The V and J genes are TRBV12-5 and TRBJ2-1; TRBD2 aligns across 11 bases. The CDR3 spans 14 residues. The germline CDR1 and CDR2 sequences are LGHNT and FRNRAP. Trimming took 6 bases from V and 5 from J; bases not matched to a gene: 3. The CDR3 here is CASGLLAGDNEQFF. The CDR3 bases are TGTGCTAGTGGCCTACTAGCGGGGGACAATGAGCAGTTCTTC.

The V and J genes are TRBV2 and TRBJ2-1; 8 bases are shared with TRBD2. After removal of 3 bases from V and 2 bases from J, the junction contained 3 bases not matched to a gene. Germline V gene sequence: CDR1 SNHLY, CDR2 FYNNEI. This CDR3 has 15 residues. CDR3 sequence: CASSEVAGPYNEQFF. The CDR3 bases are TGTGCCAGCAGTGAGGTAGCGGGACCCTACAATGAGCAGTTCTTC. The entire variable domain, with the rest obtained from reference TRBV2 and TRBJ2-1, is as follows: EPEVTQTPSHQVTQMGQEVILRCVPISNHLYFYWYRQILGQKVEFLVSFYNNEISEKSEIFDDQFSVERPDGSNFTLKIRSTKLEDSAMYFCASSEVAGPYNEQFFGPGTRLTVL.

This clone has more than one count but fewer than ten. V gene TRBV28 combines with J gene TRBJ2-2; D is undetermined. Germline CDR1 reads MDHEN; CDR2 reads SYDVKM. The CDR3 runs to 12 residues. V lost 5 bases and J 5 bases, leaving 6 bases between the germline ends. CDR3 nucleotide sequence: TGTGCCAGCAGTCCGAGTACCGGGGAGCTGTTTTTT. Translated, it gives CASSPSTGELFF.

The chain couples TRBV10-2 to TRBJ1-2, with 9 bases aligning to TRBD1. Trimming cost V 4 bases and J 3 bases; bases outside gene matches: 0. The CDR3 runs 13 residues. Looked up from germline, CDR1 is WSHSY and CDR2 is SAAADI. The CDR3 here is CASSGTGDYGYTF. The CDR3 DNA follows: TGCGCCAGCAGTGGGACAGGGGACTATGGCTACACCTTC.

The chain links TRBV12-2 to TRBJ1-1. TRBV12-2 is a known pseudogene. This CDR3 comprises 16 residues. The CDR3 protein is CASRLWEGVMNTEAFF. CDR3 DNA: TGTGCAAGTCGCCTGTGGGAGGGCGTTATGAACACTGAAGCTTTCTTT.

The gene calls are TRBV2 and TRBJ2-1, with TRBD2 matching 12 bases. Germline V gives CDR1 SNHLY, CDR2 FYNNEI. CDR3 length equals 15 residues. V lost 6 bases and J lost 2; bases outside the gene matches: 2. In DNA form, the CDR3 reads TGTGCCAGCAGGTCTAGCGGGAGGGCCTACAATGAGCAGTTCTTC. Amino acids: CASRSSGRAYNEQFF. Looking up the rest from reference TRBV2 and TRBJ2-1 gives the full variable domain: EPEVTQTPSHQVTQMGQEVILRCVPISNHLYFYWYRQILGQKVEFLVSFYNNEISEKSEIFDDQFSVERPDGSNFTLKIRSTKLEDSAMYFCASRSSGRAYNEQFFGPGTRLTVL.